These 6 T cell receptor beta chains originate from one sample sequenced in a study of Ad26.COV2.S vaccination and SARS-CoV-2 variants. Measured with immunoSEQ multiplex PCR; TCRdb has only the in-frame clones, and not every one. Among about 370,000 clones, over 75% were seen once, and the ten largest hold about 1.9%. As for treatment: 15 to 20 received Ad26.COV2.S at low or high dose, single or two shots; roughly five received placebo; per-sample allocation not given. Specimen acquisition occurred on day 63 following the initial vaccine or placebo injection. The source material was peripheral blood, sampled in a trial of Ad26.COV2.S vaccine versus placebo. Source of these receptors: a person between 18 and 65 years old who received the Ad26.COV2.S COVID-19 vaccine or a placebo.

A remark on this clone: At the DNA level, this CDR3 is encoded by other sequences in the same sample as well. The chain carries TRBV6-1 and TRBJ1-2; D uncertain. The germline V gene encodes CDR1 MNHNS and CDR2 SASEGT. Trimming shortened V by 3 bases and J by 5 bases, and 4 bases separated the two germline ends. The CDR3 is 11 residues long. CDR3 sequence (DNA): TGTGCCAGCAGTGACCGGTATGGCTACACCTTC. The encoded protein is CASSDRYGYTF.

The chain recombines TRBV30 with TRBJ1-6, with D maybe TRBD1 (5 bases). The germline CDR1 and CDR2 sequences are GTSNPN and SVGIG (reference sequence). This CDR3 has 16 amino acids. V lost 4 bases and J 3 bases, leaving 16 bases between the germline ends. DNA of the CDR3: TGTGCCTGGACCGTAGAAGGGGTCGTCTATAATTCACCCCTCCACTTT. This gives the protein CAWTVEGVVYNSPLHF.

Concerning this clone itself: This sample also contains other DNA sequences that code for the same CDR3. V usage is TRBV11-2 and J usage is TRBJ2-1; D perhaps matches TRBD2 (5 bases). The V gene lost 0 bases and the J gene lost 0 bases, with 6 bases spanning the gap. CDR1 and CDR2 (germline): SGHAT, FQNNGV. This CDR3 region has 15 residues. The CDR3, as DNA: TGTGCCAGCAGCTTAGAGGGGAGCTCCTACAATGAGCAGTTCTTC. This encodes CASSLEGSSYNEQFF.

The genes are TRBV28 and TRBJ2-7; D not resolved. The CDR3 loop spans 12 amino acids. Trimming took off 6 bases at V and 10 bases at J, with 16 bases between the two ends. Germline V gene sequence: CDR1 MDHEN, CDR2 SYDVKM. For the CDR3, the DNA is TGTGCCAGCAGCCTACGGGCAGTGGACCAGTACTTC. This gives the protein CASSLRAVDQYF.

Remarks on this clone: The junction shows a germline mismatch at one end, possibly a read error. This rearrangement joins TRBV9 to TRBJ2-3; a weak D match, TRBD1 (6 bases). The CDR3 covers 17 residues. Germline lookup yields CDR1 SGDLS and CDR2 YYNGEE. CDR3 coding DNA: TGTGCCAGCATCGTAGAGAGAGTCAGGGGCGGCGCAGATACGCAGTATTTT. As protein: CASIVERVRGGADTQYF.

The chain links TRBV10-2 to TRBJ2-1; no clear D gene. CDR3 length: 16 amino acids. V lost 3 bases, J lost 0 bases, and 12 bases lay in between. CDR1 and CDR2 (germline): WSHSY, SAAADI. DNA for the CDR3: TGCGCCAGCAGTGATTGGCGCGGAAGCTCCTACAATGAGCAGTTCTTC. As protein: CASSDWRGSSYNEQFF.